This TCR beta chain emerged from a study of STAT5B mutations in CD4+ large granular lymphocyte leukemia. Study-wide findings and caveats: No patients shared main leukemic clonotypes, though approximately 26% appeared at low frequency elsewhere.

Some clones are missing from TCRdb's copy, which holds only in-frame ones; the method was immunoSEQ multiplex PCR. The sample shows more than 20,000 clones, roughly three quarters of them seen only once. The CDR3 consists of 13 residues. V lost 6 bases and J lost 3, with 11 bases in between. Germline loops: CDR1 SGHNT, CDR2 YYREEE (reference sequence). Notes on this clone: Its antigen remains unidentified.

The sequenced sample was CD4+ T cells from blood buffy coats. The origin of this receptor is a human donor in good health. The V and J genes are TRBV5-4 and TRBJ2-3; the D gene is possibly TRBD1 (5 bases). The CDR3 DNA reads TGTGCCAGCACCTACACAGGAACAGATACGCAGTATTTT. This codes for CASTYTGTDTQYF. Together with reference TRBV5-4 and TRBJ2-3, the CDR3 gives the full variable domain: ETGVTQSPTHLIKTRGQQVTLRCSSQSGHNTVSWYQQALGQGPQFIFQYYREEENGRGNFPPRFSGLQFPNYSSELNVNALELDDSALYLCASTYTGTDTQYFGPGTRLTVL.